This entry lists 19 T cell receptor beta chains sequenced from one sample in a study of blood T cell repertoires in COVID-19. Only in-frame clones appear in the TCRdb table, and some are missing; sequencing was by immunoSEQ multiplex PCR. This sample has 270,000 or so clones, with less than 90% found just once. Source material: peripheral blood. These receptors were taken from a human donor in a cohort sampled during active COVID-19.

Only one count was recorded for this clone. The V gene is TRBV28, the J gene TRBJ2-4; 8 nucleotides align to TRBD1. Germline V gene data show CDR1 as MDHEN and CDR2 as SYDVKM. V lost 4 bases, J lost 4 bases, and 6 bases stayed unmatched. The CDR3 sequence is 15 residues long. The CDR3 DNA reads as TGTGCCAGCAGTTCAGGGGGCGCGGGTAAAAACATTCAGTACTTC. Translated: CASSSGGAGKNIQYF.

CDR3 bases: TGTGCCAGCAGTTCAGCGGGTTTAGCCAAAAACATTCAGTACTTC. Its translation: CASSSAGLAKNIQYF. J is TRBJ2-4 and V is TRBV6-2 or TRBV6-3; TRBD2 is a possible D gene (6 bases). The CDR3 consists of 15 residues. Trimming stripped 4 bases from V and 0 bases from J, with 10 bases between. Germline-derived CDR1 and CDR2 are MNHEY and SVGEGT.

The chain is built from TRBV10-2 and TRBJ2-2, with 7 bases lining up with TRBD2. CDR3 length: 16 residues. V lost 4 bases to trimming and J lost 5 bases; unmatched junction nucleotides: 10. CDR1 and CDR2 (germline): WSHSY, SAAADI. The DNA of the CDR3 is TGCGCCAGCAGTGCTCGTTCCGGGGGAGGGACCGGGGAGCTGTTTTTT. Its translation is CASSARSGGGTGELFF.

The chain links TRBV18 to TRBJ2-2; D might be TRBD2 (6 bases). With 0 bases removed from V and 1 base from J, the gap between germline ends came to 18 bases. The CDR3 has 19 amino acids. CDR1 and CDR2 (germline): KGHSH, LQKENI. CDR3 nucleotides: TGTGCCAGCTCACCACCGTTCTTTATGCGGGACGGGAACACCGGGGAGCTGTTTTTT. Translating gives CASSPPFFMRDGNTGELFF.

The chain has TRBV7-2 and TRBJ2-1, with 10 bases identical to TRBD2. V lost 2 bases and J lost 5; bases outside the gene matches: 3. The CDR3 has 15 amino acids. CDR1 is SGHTA, CDR2 FQGNSA, per germline. CDR3 in amino acids: CASSLWTSGNNEQFF. Written as DNA, the CDR3 is TGTGCCAGCAGCTTATGGACTAGCGGAAACAATGAGCAGTTCTTC.

This sequence joins TRBV4-1 and TRBJ1-2; D is uncertain. Trimming pared 0 bases from V and 2 bases from J, leaving 13 bases between. CDR1 MGHRA and CDR2 YSYEKL come from the germline V gene. The CDR3 totals 16 residues. The CDR3 is CASSQDRGGMNYGYTF. The CDR3 DNA sequence: TGCGCCAGCAGCCAAGATCGGGGAGGGATGAACTATGGCTACACCTTC.

This chain links TRBV6-5 with TRBJ1-5, with D possibly matching TRBD1 (6 bases). Germline assignment: CDR1 MNHEY and CDR2 SVGAGI. This CDR3 has 13 amino acids. V lost 4 bases and J 7 bases, leaving 11 bases between the germline ends. The CDR3 DNA is TGTGCCAGCAGTTCCGTCCAGGGGCAGCCCCAGCATTTT. Amino acid sequence: CASSSVQGQPQHF.

The gene calls are TRBV7-9 and TRBJ2-1, with a possible D match to TRBD2 (5 bases). CDR1 SEHNR and CDR2 FQNEAQ come from the germline V gene (reference sequence). Trimming took 2 bases from V and 5 from J, leaving 25 bases between them. The CDR3 is made up of 19 amino acids. The CDR3 nucleotides read TGTGCCAGCAGCTTATTCCTCCGCAGGCGACAACTAGTCGACAATGAGCAGTTCTTC. This gives the protein CASSLFLRRRQLVDNEQFF.

This rearrangement joins TRBV6-6 to TRBJ2-4, with TRBD2 identical over 8 bases. Germline V gene sequence: CDR1 MNHNY, CDR2 SVGAGI (reference sequence). CDR3 length: 14 residues. V shed 9 bases and J 7 bases; nucleotides not matched to a gene: 11. The CDR3 DNA reads TGTGCCAGTATAGCCTCGGGACTAGAGAACATTCAGTACTTC. Translation gives CASIASGLENIQYF.

The J gene is TRBJ2-7, the V gene TRBV30; TRBD1 matches at 7 bases. The J segment lost 3 bases and the V segment lost 2 bases, leaving 4 bases of the junction unmatched. Germline assignment: CDR1 GTSNPN and CDR2 SVGIG (reference sequence). This CDR3 comprises 13 residues. CDR3 coding DNA: TGTGCCTGGAGTTCGGGACAGCTCTACGAGCAGTACTTC. Its translation is CAWSSGQLYEQYF. The variable domain in full, completed from reference TRBV30 and TRBJ2-7, reads SQTIHQWPATLVQPVGSPLSLECTVEGTSNPNLYWYRQAAGRGLQLLFYSVGIGQISSEVPQNLSASRPQDRQFILSSKKLLLSDSGFYLCAWSSGQLYEQYFGPGTRLTVT.

The chain is built from TRBV19 and TRBJ1-6; possibly TRBD1 for D (5 bases). The CDR3 contains 14 residues. From germline, CDR1 is LNHDA and CDR2 SQIVND (reference sequence). V dropped 6 bases and J dropped 10 bases, with 16 bases sitting between them. DNA of the CDR3: TGTGCCAGTAGCCCACAGGAAATTAAATCACCCCTCCACTTT. It yields the protein CASSPQEIKSPLHF.

The chain is built from TRBV7-2 and TRBJ2-7; 8 bases align to TRBD2. Germline CDR1 SGHTA, CDR2 FQGNSA. Trimming removed 5 bases from V and 2 bases from J; junction bases left unmatched: 5. This CDR3 has 14 residues. This chain's CDR3 is CASSPGLGAYEQYF. The DNA of the CDR3 is TGTGCCAGCAGCCCGGGACTAGGAGCCTACGAGCAGTACTTC.

The chain recombines TRBV19 with TRBJ1-5; TRBD1 matches at 7 bases. The germline V gene has CDR1 LNHDA and CDR2 SQIVND (reference sequence). The CDR3 covers 16 residues. Trimming at V came to 1 base and at J to 7 bases, leaving 10 bases not matched to a gene. As DNA, the CDR3 is TGTGCCAGTAGTATAGGGCGTGGAGGGGGCAGCCAGCCCCAGCATTTT. Protein product: CASSIGRGGGSQPQHF.

The V call is TRBV28, the J call TRBJ1-2; maybe TRBD1 (5 bases). This CDR3 is built from 15 residues. Trimming pared 4 bases from V and 5 bases from J, leaving 17 bases between. CDR1 and CDR2 (germline): MDHEN, SYDVKM. DNA of the CDR3: TGTGCCAGCAGTTCCGGGGGTAGTCTCTGGTATGGCTACACCTTC. This codes for CASSSGGSLWYGYTF.

This chain links TRBV11-2 with TRBJ1-5; 7 nucleotides line up with TRBD1. Losses at the gene ends were 5 bases for V and 7 bases for J; bases not matched to a gene: 5. The germline gives CDR1 SGHAT, CDR2 FQNNGV. The CDR3 consists of 13 residues. CDR3 coding DNA: TGTGCCAGCAGCGGGGACAGTCTCCAGCCCCAGCATTTT. Encoded protein: CASSGDSLQPQHF. Combining the CDR3 with reference TRBV11-2 and TRBJ1-5 gives the whole variable domain EAGVAQSPRYKIIEKRQSVAFWCNPISGHATLYWYQQILGQGPKLLIQFQNNGVVDDSQLPKDRFSAERLKGVDSTLKIQPAKLEDSAVYLCASSGDSLQPQHFGDGTRLSIL.

The chain recombines TRBV5-1 with TRBJ2-7; weak D call: TRBD2 (5 bases). The V gene lost 7 bases and the J gene lost 2 bases, with 16 bases spanning the gap. The CDR3 runs to 14 residues. Germline values: CDR1 SGHRS, CDR2 YFSETQ. The CDR3 loop is CASRIDYGTYEQYF. Written as DNA, the CDR3 is TGCGCCAGCCGGATAGACTACGGTACCTACGAGCAGTACTTC.

The chain recombines TRBV10-3 with TRBJ2-7; 9 bases map to TRBD1. The CDR3 contains 16 residues. Trimming removed 6 bases from V and 6 bases from J; junction bases left unmatched: 15. Germline-derived CDR1 and CDR2 are ENHRY and SYGVKD. CDR3 sequence (DNA): TGTGCCATCAGCCCGTCCGGGACAGGGAGTTATATCGAGCAGTACTTC. It yields the protein CAISPSGTGSYIEQYF.

A few counts support this clone. This chain's CDR3 is CASSQSAGRGDWFRESSYEQYF. Written as DNA, the CDR3 is TGCGCCAGCAGTCAATCAGCTGGTCGCGGAGATTGGTTCCGCGAGAGCTCCTACGAGCAGTACTTC. The chain joins TRBV23-1 to TRBJ2-7, with D uncertain. TRBV23-1 is an open reading frame whose function is uncertain. Trimming removed 0 bases from V and 0 bases from J, with 30 bases in between. There are 22 residues in the CDR3.

This chain links TRBV5-1 with TRBJ2-7, with TRBD2 matching over 7 bases. Trimming cost V 2 bases and J 7 bases; bases outside gene matches: 9. The CDR3 runs 14 residues. CDR1 is SGHRS, CDR2 YFSETQ, per germline. CDR3 nucleotide sequence: TGCGCCAGCAGCTTATCGGCGGGGGTGTCTGAGCAGTACTTC. Translation gives CASSLSAGVSEQYF.